These T cell receptor beta chains were read from a single sample in a study of blood T cell repertoires in COVID-19. The protocol was immunoSEQ multiplex PCR, while the TCRdb copy is restricted to in-frame clones and leaves out a portion. Altogether more than 200,000 clones are present, 80% to 85% being singletons, with the ten largest covering around 27%. Sample: peripheral blood. The receptors stem from a man in his forties with acute or convalescent COVID-19. Each CDR3 is given with its conserved first and last residue. A D gene is named only where the DNA matches it firmly. Rows may omit the clone size; those that give it use once, few, many or a size class.

v_gene	d_gene	abundance	j_gene	CDR3nt	CDR3aa
TRBV5-1	TRBD2	once	TRBJ2-1	TGCGCCAGCAGCTGGACTAGCGGGAGCAATGAGCAGTTCTTC	CASSWTSGSNEQFF
TRBV6-6	.	once	TRBJ1-1	TGTGCCAGCAGTTACAGGCAGGGTGCTTTCTTT	CASSYRQGAFF
TRBV27	TRBD1	.	TRBJ1-4	TGTGCCAGCAGCGCCGACAGGGCTAATGAAAAACTGTTTTTT	CASSADRANEKLFF
TRBV19	.	.	TRBJ2-6	TGTGCCAGTGGAGAACAAACACCTGGGGCCAACGTCCTGACTTTC	CASGEQTPGANVLTF
TRBV6-2/TRBV6-3	.	.	TRBJ1-2	TGTGCCAGCAGTTACTCCCACACCGTCCCCTTCTATGGCTACACCTTC	CASSYSHTVPFYGYTF
TRBV7-2	.	.	TRBJ2-7	TGTGCCAGCAGCTTAATCGCGGGACCGGGCGAGCAGTACTTC	CASSLIAGPGEQYF
TRBV5-4	.	.	TRBJ1-5	TGTGCCAGCAGCTCGATGGGGGGGGGCCCTAATCAGCCCCAGCATTTT	CASSSMGGGPNQPQHF
TRBV9	TRBD1	.	TRBJ2-7	TGTGCCAGCAGCTCGGACACAGGGGTCCCCCTATACGAGCAGTACTTC	CASSSDTGVPLYEQYF
TRBV12-3/TRBV12-4	TRBD2	.	TRBJ2-1	TGTGCCAGCAGTCGGACTAGCGGCAATGAGCAGTTCTTC	CASSRTSGNEQFF
TRBV6-5	.	.	TRBJ2-7	TGTGCCAGCACGAGCGGGCCCCACTTCTACGAGCAGTACTTC	CASTSGPHFYEQYF
TRBV14	.	.	TRBJ1-3	TGTGCCAGCAGCCAAAGGGGCACTGGAAACACCATATATTTT	CASSQRGTGNTIYF
TRBV25-1	TRBD2	.	TRBJ2-1	TGTGCCAGCAGTGCACTCCCGGGACTAGGAAACAATGAGCAGTTCTTC	CASSALPGLGNNEQFF
TRBV5-4	.	.	TRBJ1-3	TGTGCCAGCAGCTTTATGAGCTCTGGAAACACCATATATTTT	CASSFMSSGNTIYF
TRBV11-2	TRBD1	.	TRBJ1-1	TGTGCCAGCAGCTTAGCGGGTGACAGGGGGAACACTGAAGCTTTCTTT	CASSLAGDRGNTEAFF
TRBV2	TRBD2	.	TRBJ2-1	TGTGCCAGCAGGGAAACCGGACTAGCGGGCGACAATGAGCAGTTCTTC	CASRETGLAGDNEQFF
TRBV7-8	TRBD1	.	TRBJ1-3	TGTGCCAGCAGCTCCTTAGGACAGGGAATAGAAAACACCATATATTTT	CASSSLGQGIENTIYF
TRBV27	TRBD1	.	TRBJ2-3	TGTGCCAGCAGTGACAGACAGGGGGCGATCTCAGATACGCAGTATTTT	CASSDRQGAISDTQYF
TRBV7-2	TRBD2	.	TRBJ2-7	TGTGCCAGCAGCTCGTGGGCTAGCGGGGTATACGAGCAGTACTTC	CASSSWASGVYEQYF
TRBV6-1	.	.	TRBJ1-1	TGTGCCAGCAGTGATGGGAGTGGGAGGTCCCGGGGGACTGAAGCTTTCTTT	CASSDGSGRSRGTEAFF
TRBV15	.	.	TRBJ1-4	TGTGCCACCAGCAGAGGGGGGGAAGGTGGTGAAAAACTGTTTTTT	CATSRGGEGGEKLFF
TRBV19	.	.	TRBJ2-1	TGTGCCAGTAGCGCCAGGGGATACTCCTACAATGAGCAGTTCTTC	CASSARGYSYNEQFF
TRBV2	TRBD2	few	TRBJ2-2	TGTGCCAGCGGCCTAGCGGGACCCACCGGGGAGCTGTTTTTT	CASGLAGPTGELFF
TRBV3-1/TRBV3-2	TRBD2	.	TRBJ2-3	TGTGCCAGCAGCCAGCACCTCCCGGGACTAGCGGTTGTAAGCACAGATACGCAGTATTTT	CASSQHLPGLAVVSTDTQYF
TRBV29-1	.	.	TRBJ1-4	TGCAGCGTTGAATTAGGGGTAAATAATGAAAAACTGTTTTTT	CSVELGVNNEKLFF
TRBV3-1/TRBV3-2	.	.	TRBJ2-3	TGTGCCAGCAGCCAAGCGGGGGTCGTGGAGTATTTT	CASSQAGVVEYF
TRBV6-5	.	.	TRBJ1-2	TGTGCCAGCAGAGAGGCTACGACGGCGAACTATGGCTACACCTTC	CASREATTANYGYTF
TRBV5-4	TRBD1	.	TRBJ2-5	TGTGCCAGCCCGACAGGGGGCAAACAAGAGACCCAGTACTTC	CASPTGGKQETQYF
TRBV2	TRBD1	.	TRBJ1-6	TGTGCCAGCAGGGTAGACAGGGACTGGTCACCCCTCCACTTT	CASRVDRDWSPLHF
TRBV11-3	.	.	TRBJ1-1	TGTGCCAGCAGTGAAGCCGGGGGGAACACTGAAGCTTTCTTT	CASSEAGGNTEAFF
TRBV27	TRBD2	.	TRBJ2-3	TGTGCCAGCATCCCCCCTAGCGGGAGCGTAAAAGATACGCAGTATTTT	CASIPPSGSVKDTQYF
TRBV4-1	.	once	TRBJ2-5	TGCGCCAGCAGCCAAGGGTGGGACAACCAAGAGACCCAGTACTTC	CASSQGWDNQETQYF
TRBV28	TRBD1	.	TRBJ1-2	TGTGCCAGCAGTCGGGACAGGCTAACGACGGCCTATGGCTACACCTTC	CASSRDRLTTAYGYTF
TRBV9	.	.	TRBJ2-2	TGTGCCAGCAGCAACTCGATAGACACCGGGGAGCTGTTTTTT	CASSNSIDTGELFF
TRBV30	.	.	TRBJ1-5	TGTGCCTGGAGTGTACACAGCAATCAGCCCCAGCATTTT	CAWSVHSNQPQHF
TRBV4-2	.	.	TRBJ2-2	TGTGCCAGCAGCCACGGTGGGGGGACCGGGGAGCTGTTTTTT	CASSHGGGTGELFF
TRBV4-1	.	.	TRBJ2-1	TGCGCCAGCAGCCACCTTTTATACAATGAGCAGTTCTTC	CASSHLLYNEQFF
TRBV6-1	.	.	TRBJ1-2	TGTGCCAGCAGTGAACAGGGTGACGGCTACACCTTC	CASSEQGDGYTF
TRBV7-3	.	.	TRBJ1-6	TGTGCCAGCAGCTTAATGAGGAATTCACCCCTCCACTTT	CASSLMRNSPLHF
TRBV9	TRBD2	.	TRBJ2-2	TGTGCCAGCACCCCTAGCGGGAGGGAAGTCACCGGGGAGCTGTTTTTT	CASTPSGREVTGELFF
TRBV4-1	.	.	TRBJ2-1	TGCGCCAGCAGCCAAGCTCGTCCCGGAGGTGAGCAGTTCTTC	CASSQARPGGEQFF
TRBV18	.	.	TRBJ1-1	TGTGCCAGCTCACCAGGGGGCATGAACACTGAAGCTTTCTTT	CASSPGGMNTEAFF
TRBV5-1	TRBD2	few	TRBJ2-1	TGCGCCAGCAGCTTGAGCGGACTAGCGGGAGGGGAGCAGTTCTTC	CASSLSGLAGGEQFF
TRBV7-8	TRBD1	.	TRBJ2-7	TGTGCCAGCAGCTTAGCGTCGACAGGGGTCTTCGACGAGCAGTACTTC	CASSLASTGVFDEQYF
TRBV30	.	.	TRBJ1-5	TGTGCCTGGAGTTCCCCACGGCGGGGGAGTCAGCCCCAGCATTTT	CAWSSPRRGSQPQHF
TRBV5-8	.	.	TRBJ1-2	TGTGCCAGCAGCCCCTTAAGGGGGAACTATGGCTACACCTTC	CASSPLRGNYGYTF
TRBV4-2	TRBD2	.	TRBJ2-7	TGTGCCAGCAGCCATGGGACTAGCGGTTCCTACGAGCAGTACTTC	CASSHGTSGSYEQYF
TRBV14	TRBD2	.	TRBJ2-2	TGTGCCAGCAGCCAAGTGGGACTAATGAACACCGGGGAGCTGTTTTTT	CASSQVGLMNTGELFF
TRBV15	.	.	TRBJ1-2	TGTGCCACCAGCGGTGATAACAGGGTCGGCTATGGCTACACCTTC	CATSGDNRVGYGYTF
TRBV4-2	TRBD2	.	TRBJ2-2	TGTGCCAGCAGCCAAGTAAGCGGGAGACATACCGGGGAGCTGTTTTTT	CASSQVSGRHTGELFF
TRBV12-3/TRBV12-4	.	once	TRBJ1-6	TGTGCCAGCAGTCTCTTCTATAATTCACCCCTCCACTTT	CASSLFYNSPLHF
TRBV6-5	TRBD1	.	TRBJ1-2	TGTGCCAGCAGTAACAACAGGGGCAACTATGGCTACACCTTC	CASSNNRGNYGYTF
TRBV28	TRBD1	.	TRBJ1-4	TGTGCCAGCAGTAGGGGGCGAGACAGGGGAGGTGAAAAACTGTTTTTT	CASSRGRDRGGEKLFF
TRBV28	.	.	TRBJ2-3	TGTGCCAGCAGTTATACTTCCGGGGATACGCAGTATTTT	CASSYTSGDTQYF